The 30 T cell receptor beta chains below come from one sample, sequenced in a study of T cells after yellow fever vaccination. From the 5' RACE reads, TCRdb called clonotypes with MiXCR, one entry per CDR3 protein. The sample lists more than 350,000 distinct CDR3 sequences, around 10% seen once, with roughly 18% in the top ten. The material sequenced was PBMCs, taken on the day of the first yellow fever vaccination. The source of these receptors is a man aged 18 to 29 who received the YFV17D yellow fever vaccine.

The genes are TRBV12-3 or TRBV12-4 and TRBJ2-7, with 8 bases lining up with TRBD1. The CDR3 runs 12 residues. The V and J ends lost 5 bases and 13 bases, in that order; junction bases with no gene match: 10. CDR3 nucleotide sequence: TGTGCCAGCAGTCGACCTGGACAGGGAATCTACTTC. Protein product: CASSRPGQGIYF.

CDR3 in amino acids: CSVVGVDSGFEAFF. Here the CDR3 DNA reads TGCAGCGTCGTAGGGGTGGACTCAGGCTTTGAAGCTTTCTTT. The V and J genes are TRBV29-1 and TRBJ1-1, with D possibly matching TRBD1 (5 bases). CDR3 length: 14 residues. Germline CDR1 is SQVTM and CDR2 is ANQGSEA. Trimming took off 6 bases at V and 7 bases at J, with 21 bases between the two ends. The variable domain in full, completed from reference TRBV29-1 and TRBJ1-1, reads SAVISQKPSRDICQRGTSLTIQCQVDSQVTMMFWYRQQPGQSLTLIATANQGSEATYESGFVIDKFPISRPNLTFSTLTVSNMSPEDSSIYLCSVVGVDSGFEAFFGQGTRLTVV.

The chain is built from TRBV10-1 and TRBJ1-1; no clear D. Trimming took 3 bases from V and 4 from J, leaving 9 bases between them. Germline V gives CDR1 WNHNN, CDR2 SYGVQD (reference sequence). CDR3 length equals 13 residues. The CDR3 sequence: CASSDQESTEAFF. The CDR3 region has the DNA TGCGCCAGCAGTGACCAGGAATCCACTGAAGCTTTCTTT.

This rearrangement joins TRBV20-1 to TRBJ1-3; no firm D call. With 1 base removed from V and 7 bases from J, the gap between germline ends came to 5 bases. CDR3 length equals 11 residues. Germline lookup yields CDR1 DFQATT and CDR2 SNEGSKA (reference sequence). CDR3 sequence (DNA): TGCAGTGCTAGAGGTCGGAACACCATATATTTT. Protein product: CSARGRNTIYF.

The gene calls are TRBV7-3 and TRBJ1-6, with D hard to call. This CDR3 region has 13 residues. V lost 0 bases, J lost 8 bases, and 5 bases lay in between. Germline CDR1 SGHTA, CDR2 FQGTGA. For the CDR3, the DNA is TGTGCCAGCAGCTTAACCTCCGATTCACCCCTCCACTTT. Its translation: CASSLTSDSPLHF.

The chain recombines TRBV6-2 or TRBV6-3 with TRBJ2-5; TRBD2 might be the D (5 bases). CDR1 MNHEY and CDR2 SVGEGT come from the germline V gene. The CDR3 length is 12 residues. V lost 7 bases and J lost 5, with 11 bases in between. The CDR3 nucleotides are TGTGCCAGCACTCCCAGAGGGGAGACCCAGTACTTC. Residues: CASTPRGETQYF.

This clonotype occurred many times. This rearrangement joins TRBV4-1 to TRBJ1-1; 7 bases fit TRBD1. This CDR3 is built from 20 residues. The trim removed 4 bases at V and 0 bases at J, leaving 20 bases unmatched. Germline V CDR1 and CDR2: MGHRA, YSYEKL. The CDR3 loop reads CASSPRQGVRTTEMNTEAFF. DNA for the CDR3: TGCGCCAGCAGCCCACGGCAGGGGGTACGTACCACGGAAATGAACACTGAAGCTTTCTTT.

This clonotype was recorded at least ten times. The chain recombines TRBV7-9 with TRBJ2-1; TRBD2 is a possible D gene (6 bases). CDR1 and CDR2 (germline): SEHNR, FQNEAQ (reference sequence). The CDR3 has 15 residues. V gave up 5 bases and J gave up 0 bases, with 11 bases separating them. The CDR3 is CASSPREVSYNEQFF. For the CDR3, the DNA is TGTGCCAGCAGCCCCAGGGAGGTCTCCTACAATGAGCAGTTCTTC.

V is TRBV5-6 and J is TRBJ2-7, with D possibly TRBD1 on 6 matching bases. Germline loops: CDR1 SGHDT, CDR2 YYEEEE. V shed 0 bases and J shed 5 bases, with 12 bases lying between them. This CDR3 spans 14 amino acids. The CDR3 here is CASSLGRGFHEQYF. The DNA for the CDR3 is TGTGCCAGCAGCTTGGGCAGGGGTTTTCACGAGCAGTACTTC.

The rearrangement uses TRBV7-6 and TRBJ2-1, with a tentative D call TRBD1 (6 bases). The V and J ends lost 7 bases and 5 bases respectively, with 18 bases between them. The CDR3 loop spans 15 amino acids. The V gene's germline CDR1 is SGHVS and CDR2 FNYEAQ. In nucleotides, the CDR3 is TGTGCCAGCACCGAAGGGGGAGTTTGGAACAATGAGCAGTTCTTC. Residues: CASTEGGVWNNEQFF.

In this sample, this clonotype turned up a few times. V is TRBV6-1 and J is TRBJ2-7; no clear D gene. Germline V lookup: CDR1 MNHNS, CDR2 SASEGT. Trimming removed 2 bases at V and 0 bases at J, with 11 bases between. The CDR3 length is 15 residues. The CDR3 region has the DNA TGTGCCAGCAGTGAACTAGGCGAGAGCTCCTACGAGCAGTACTTC. As protein: CASSELGESSYEQYF.

The genes are TRBV7-3 and TRBJ2-7; D perhaps matches TRBD1 (7 bases). Germline CDR1 reads SGHTA; CDR2 reads FQGTGA. V lost 1 base to trimming and J lost 3 bases, with 16 bases between them. This CDR3 region has 16 residues. CDR3 in DNA: TGTGCCAGCAGCTTAATCGTCCCAGGGGGGTTCTACGAGCAGTACGTC. This translates into CASSLIVPGGFYEQYV.

The chain has TRBV30 and TRBJ1-6; D not resolved. This CDR3 has 13 amino acids. CDR1 is GTSNPN, CDR2 SVGIG, per germline (reference sequence). V gave up 2 bases and J gave up 9 bases, with 11 bases separating them. CDR3 region: CAWSIQLSSPLHF. In nucleotides, the CDR3 is TGTGCCTGGAGTATTCAGTTATCTTCACCCCTCCACTTT.

This clonotype was seen a few times. This sequence joins TRBV12-3 or TRBV12-4 and TRBJ1-1; D is unresolved. The CDR3 contains 13 residues. V dropped 7 bases and J dropped 0 bases, with 9 bases sitting between them. The CDR3, as DNA: TGTGCCAGCAAGGCGGGTTTGAACACTGAAGCTTTCTTT. Translating gives CASKAGLNTEAFF.

The rearrangement uses TRBV7-2 and TRBJ2-3; no clear D. Germline V CDR1 and CDR2: SGHTA, FQGNSA. V dropped 3 bases and J dropped 6 bases, with 10 bases sitting between them. The CDR3 spans 13 residues. The CDR3, as DNA: TGTGCCAGCAGCTTTCGGCTCGCCGATACGCAGTATTTT. This gives the protein CASSFRLADTQYF.

This clonotype showed up just a few times. The rearrangement links TRBV15 to TRBJ1-4; D ambiguous. CDR3 size: 15 residues. V lost 0 bases, J lost 8 bases, and 13 bases lay in between. Germline lookup yields CDR1 LNHNV and CDR2 YYDKDF (reference sequence). The CDR3: CATSRDNSQREKLFF. The CDR3 nucleotides are TGTGCCACCAGCAGAGATAACAGCCAGAGGGAAAAACTGTTTTTT.

This clonotype occurred many times. The chain is built from TRBV5-1 and TRBJ2-2; D might be TRBD2 (5 bases). The germline V gene has CDR1 SGHRS and CDR2 YFSETQ. The CDR3 contains 15 residues. V dropped 5 bases and J dropped 5 bases, with 16 bases sitting between them. CDR3 coding DNA: TGCGCCAGCAGTCCGGATTTCTCGGGGACCGGGGAGCTGTTTTTT. Protein sequence: CASSPDFSGTGELFF. The whole variable domain, filled in from reference TRBV5-1 and TRBJ2-2, reads KAGVTQTPRYLIKTRGQQVTLSCSPISGHRSVSWYQQTPGQGLQFLFEYFSETQRNKGNFPGRFSGRQFSNSRSEMNVSTLELGDSALYLCASSPDFSGTGELFFGEGSRLTVL.

The chain has TRBV24-1 and TRBJ2-5; TRBD2 matches 10 bases. Per germline, CDR1 KGHDR and CDR2 SFDVKD. Losses at the gene ends were 2 bases for V and 1 base for J; bases not matched to a gene: 6. The CDR3 has 17 amino acids. In nucleotides, the CDR3 is TGTGCCACCAGTGATTCCTCAGCGGGGGGGACCCAAGAGACCCAGTACTTC. Encoded protein: CATSDSSAGGTQETQYF.

This clonotype was detected only a few times. The chain uses TRBV5-5 and TRBJ2-5; 13 bases are a match to TRBD2. There are 18 residues in the CDR3. Germline loops: CDR1 SGHKS, CDR2 YYEKEE (reference sequence). V lost 4 bases and J lost 2; bases outside the gene matches: 11. The CDR3 DNA sequence: TGTGCCAGCAGCAGCAGACTAGCGGGGGGTGTTCGGCAAGAGACCCAGTACTTC. This gives the protein CASSSRLAGGVRQETQYF. Drawing the rest from reference TRBV5-5 and TRBJ2-5, the complete variable domain is DAGVTQSPTHLIKTRGQQVTLRCSPISGHKSVSWYQQVLGQGPQFIFQYYEKEERGRGNFPDRFSARQFPNYSSELNVNALLLGDSALYLCASSSRLAGGVRQETQYFGPGTRLLVL.

This clonotype was counted a few times. This chain connects TRBV4-3 to TRBJ1-6; weak D call: TRBD1 (5 bases). V lost 4 bases, J lost 9 bases, and 13 bases lay in between. The CDR3 is made up of 14 amino acids. CDR1 and CDR2 from the germline V gene are LGHNA and YSLEER. The CDR3 bases are TGCGCCAGCAGCCTACAGGCGATTGGTTCACCCCTCCACTTT. Its protein product is CASSLQAIGSPLHF.

Many counts were recorded for this clonotype. The chain combines TRBV7-2 with TRBJ1-5; 8 nucleotides align to TRBD1. Germline loops: CDR1 SGHTA, CDR2 FQGNSA. The CDR3 has 13 amino acids. V dropped 5 bases and J dropped 7; count of bases not matched to a gene: 4. The CDR3 DNA reads as TGTGCCAGCAGCGACAGGGGCGCCCAGCCCCAGCATTTT. Residues: CASSDRGAQPQHF. The entire variable domain, with the rest obtained from reference TRBV7-2 and TRBJ1-5, is as follows: GAGVSQSPSNKVTEKGKDVELRCDPISGHTALYWYRQSLGQGLEFLIYFQGNSAPDKSGLPSDRFSAERTGGSVSTLTIQRTQQEDSAVYLCASSDRGAQPQHFGDGTRLSIL.

There are many counts of this clonotype. The genes are TRBV2 and TRBJ2-7; 10 bases line up with TRBD2. CDR3 length equals 14 residues. With 8 bases clipped from V and 0 bases from J, the junction kept 4 bases outside the gene matches. Germline V gives CDR1 SNHLY, CDR2 FYNNEI. CDR3 residues: CASLAGVVSYEQYF. The CDR3, as DNA: TGTGCCAGCCTAGCGGGGGTTGTCTCCTACGAGCAGTACTTC.

This clonotype has at least ten counts. J is TRBJ2-1 and V is TRBV19, with unresolved D. The V gene lost 5 bases and the J gene lost 3 bases, with 11 bases spanning the gap. Germline V lookup: CDR1 LNHDA, CDR2 SQIVND (reference sequence). The CDR3 is 14 residues long. The CDR3 sequence: CASSGGPLYNEQFF. The CDR3 DNA follows: TGTGCCAGTAGTGGTGGTCCCCTCTACAATGAGCAGTTCTTC.

This clonotype was picked up a small number of times. This chain connects TRBV12-3 or TRBV12-4 to TRBJ1-3, with TRBD1 identical over 9 bases. This CDR3 has 15 residues. J was trimmed by 1 base and V by 6 bases; bases with no gene match: 4. The CDR3 sequence is CASRGTGPSGNTIYF. DNA for the CDR3: TGTGCCAGCAGGGGGACAGGGCCATCTGGAAACACCATATATTTT.

With regard to this clonotype: One end of the junction does not line up with germline, which may come from a read error. The chain couples TRBV5-1 to TRBJ1-2; possibly TRBD1 for D (5 bases). Germline V gene sequence: CDR1 SGHRS, CDR2 YFSETQ. CDR3 size: 15 residues. The CDR3 loop reads CASSPGGGDLYGYPF. DNA of the CDR3: TGCGCCAGCAGCCCGGGCGGGGGGGACCTCTATGGCTACCCCTTC.

Only a few counts were recorded for this clonotype. V is TRBV13 and J is TRBJ2-7; D gene uncertain. The germline gives CDR1 PRHDT, CDR2 FYEKMQ (reference sequence). V was pared by 5 bases and J by 3 bases, with 11 bases between. The CDR3 spans 13 residues. This chain's CDR3 is CASSHATHYEQYF. DNA of the CDR3: TGTGCCAGCAGCCACGCCACCCACTACGAGCAGTACTTC.

The V call is TRBV7-9, the J call TRBJ2-3; 7 positions agree with TRBD2. Looked up from germline, CDR1 is SEHNR and CDR2 is FQNEAQ (reference sequence). The CDR3 spans 15 residues. V shed 1 base, J shed 3 bases, and the junction held 4 bases outside the gene matches. CDR3 sequence reads: CASSLGTSVTDTQYF. The CDR3 DNA is TGTGCCAGCAGCTTAGGCACTAGCGTGACAGATACGCAGTATTTT.

The rearrangement uses TRBV24-1 and TRBJ2-1, with 7 bases lining up with TRBD2. CDR1 and CDR2 from the germline V gene are KGHDR and SFDVKD. Trimming cost V 4 bases and J 6 bases; bases outside gene matches: 5. The CDR3 covers 14 residues. The CDR3 protein is CATSDPASGNEQFF. The CDR3 DNA reads TGTGCCACCAGTGACCCGGCTAGCGGCAATGAGCAGTTCTTC.

The rearrangement joins TRBV20-1 to TRBJ2-3; TRBD2 is a possible D gene (5 bases). The CDR3 totals 13 residues. The V gene's germline CDR1 is DFQATT and CDR2 SNEGSKA (reference sequence). V lost 7 bases to trimming and J lost 4 bases, with 15 bases between them. For the CDR3, the DNA is TGCAGTGTTATGACCGGGGTCGCAGATACGCAGTATTTT. As protein: CSVMTGVADTQYF.

The CDR3 bases are TGCGCCAGCAGCCAAGTGGGGCTATCGAGTTTCTACAATGAGCAGTTCTTC. This encodes CASSQVGLSSFYNEQFF. V gene TRBV4-3 combines with J gene TRBJ2-1; D might be TRBD1 (5 bases). The CDR3 is 17 residues long. V shed 1 base and J shed 3 bases, with 16 bases lying between them. Germline V lookup: CDR1 LGHNA, CDR2 YSLEER.